The 18 T cell receptor beta chains below all came from one sample that was sequenced in a study of T cells in Graves' hyperthyroidism and ophthalmopathy. Researchers took RNA transcripts and amplified the TCR beta CDR3 regions from them. During a first-round RT-PCR of the TCR CDR3, the HTBI primer set was used. A single record per CDR3 protein comes from TCRdb applying MiXCR to the multiplex PCR reads. This table has 500,000 to 600,000 distinct CDR3 sequences, around 42% appearing once. The specimen sequenced was peripheral blood or thyroid tissue (not recorded which). These receptors all come from an adult woman with Graves' disease, either hyperthyroidism or ophthalmopathy (not recorded which).

The chain joins TRBV6-2 or TRBV6-3 to TRBJ1-4, with D uncertain. V lost 0 bases and J 3 bases, leaving 20 bases between the germline ends. The length of the CDR3 is 19 residues. Germline V lookup: CDR1 MNHEY, CDR2 SVGEGT. The CDR3 DNA reads as TGTGCCAGCAGTTACTCCGACAATGGACCCCGGCAAGCTAATGAAAAACTGTTTTTT. The encoded protein is CASSYSDNGPRQANEKLFF.

This rearrangement joins TRBV9 to TRBJ1-1; perhaps TRBD1 as D (5 bases). Germline CDR1 is SGDLS and CDR2 is YYNGEE. Trimming removed 0 bases at V and 3 bases at J, with 9 bases between. This CDR3 has 14 residues. DNA for the CDR3: TGTGCCAGCAGCGTAGTCCAGGGATACACTGAAGCTTTCTTT. Its protein product is CASSVVQGYTEAFF.

The rearrangement links TRBV29-1 to TRBJ2-7; TRBD2 might be the D (6 bases). This CDR3 is built from 11 residues. V was clipped by 5 bases and J by 3 bases, with 8 bases between them. From germline, CDR1 is SQVTM and CDR2 ANQGSEA. The CDR3 DNA sequence: TGCAGCGTTCTGGGGGGCTACGAGCAGTACTTC. Translating gives CSVLGGYEQYF.

This clonotype showed up many times. The chain employs TRBV10-3 and TRBJ2-5; TRBD1 agrees at 9 bases. Germline V gene data show CDR1 as ENHRY and CDR2 as SYGVKD. The V gene end was trimmed by 4 bases and the J gene end by 5 bases; junction bases not matched to a gene: 5. The CDR3 sequence is 14 residues long. The CDR3 region is CAISAPGQGETQYF. CDR3 sequence (DNA): TGTGCCATCAGTGCTCCGGGACAGGGCGAGACCCAGTACTTC.

This clonotype was observed many times. The V gene is TRBV12-3 or TRBV12-4, the J gene TRBJ1-5; D ambiguous. The CDR3 sequence is 13 residues long. V lost 2 bases, J lost 6 bases, and 8 bases lay in between. Written as DNA, the CDR3 is TGTGCCAGCAGTTTAAGCTCCGGTCAGCCCCAGCATTTT. Its translation: CASSLSSGQPQHF.

The J gene is TRBJ2-2, the V gene TRBV24-1, with D perhaps given as TRBD1 or TRBD2 (5 bases each). CDR1 is KGHDR and CDR2 is SFDVKD in the germline V gene. CDR3 length equals 16 residues. Trimming shortened V by 4 bases and J by 0 bases, and 11 bases separated the two germline ends. The DNA for the CDR3 is TGTGCCACCAGTGACGGGACGGTGACGAACACCGGGGAGCTGTTTTTT. Encoded protein: CATSDGTVTNTGELFF.

This clonotype was seen repeatedly, ten times or more. The chain has TRBV7-9 and TRBJ2-2, with D possibly TRBD1 on 5 matching bases. Germline V gene lookup returns CDR1 SEHNR and CDR2 FQNEAQ (reference sequence). CDR3 size: 16 residues. The V end was cut by 5 bases, the J end by 6 bases, with 19 bases between. CDR3 sequence: CASSHVRERGAGELFF. The DNA of the CDR3 is TGTGCCAGCAGCCACGTCAGGGAACGTGGAGCCGGGGAGCTGTTTTTT.

The sample holds one count of this clonotype. This rearrangement joins TRBV2 to TRBJ1-5; D is uncertain. The CDR3 spans 16 residues. Germline-derived CDR1 and CDR2 are SNHLY and FYNNEI. V shed 0 bases and J shed 0 bases, with 9 bases lying between them. The chain's CDR3 is CASSEADRYSNQPQHF. The CDR3 nucleotides are TGTGCCAGCAGTGAAGCGGACCGCTATAGCAATCAGCCCCAGCATTTT.

There are many counts of this clonotype. J is TRBJ2-7 and V is TRBV2; the match to TRBD1 covers 9 bases. The V and J ends lost 3 bases and 5 bases, in that order; junction bases with no gene match: 8. The CDR3 loop spans 15 amino acids. Germline V CDR1 and CDR2: SNHLY, FYNNEI. CDR3 bases: TGTGCCAGCAGTGATCCCCGGGACAGGGTCAACGAGCAGTACTTC. Translated: CASSDPRDRVNEQYF.

This clonotype was detected only once. The chain links TRBV14 to TRBJ1-1; 8 nucleotides agree with TRBD1. Germline CDR1 is SGHDN and CDR2 is FVKESK. Trimming took 8 bases from V and 7 from J; bases not matched to a gene: 9. The CDR3 covers 13 residues. CDR3 DNA: TGTGCCAGCTCCGGGACAGGAGTGATTGAAGCTTTCTTT. Residues: CASSGTGVIEAFF.

This clonotype was found a few times. The V gene is TRBV5-1, the J gene TRBJ2-2; D remains ambiguous. The CDR3 spans 17 residues. Germline loops: CDR1 SGHRS, CDR2 YFSETQ. Trimming removed 0 bases from V and 1 base from J, with 13 bases in between. The CDR3 sequence: CASSLAAVLMNTGELFF. The CDR3 bases are TGCGCCAGCAGCTTGGCGGCGGTACTTATGAACACCGGGGAGCTGTTTTTT.

This clonotype came up a few times. The chain joins TRBV7-2 to TRBJ1-2, with unresolved D. Germline V gene sequence: CDR1 SGHTA, CDR2 FQGNSA. The CDR3 is 14 amino acids. Trimming removed 2 bases at V and 7 bases at J, with 14 bases between. The DNA for the CDR3 is TGTGCCAGCAGCTTAACCCCGGTTACTGGTGGCTACACCTTC. As protein: CASSLTPVTGGYTF.

In its sample, this clonotype was seen a few times. The chain employs TRBV5-1 and TRBJ1-2; D is undetermined. V was pared by 0 bases and J by 9 bases, with 9 bases between. The CDR3 is made up of 12 amino acids. In germline, CDR1 is SGHRS, CDR2 YFSETQ. Here the CDR3 reads CASSLDLGRYTF. The CDR3 nucleotides are TGCGCCAGCAGCTTGGATCTGGGCCGCTACACCTTC.

This clonotype was recorded at least ten times. The chain employs TRBV5-6 and TRBJ2-5; 7 bases are a match to TRBD1. Trimming cost V 3 bases and J 1 base; bases outside gene matches: 9. The CDR3 length is 16 residues. Per the germline V gene, CDR1 is SGHDT and CDR2 is YYEEEE. The CDR3 here is CASSWATGVVQETQYF. Written as DNA, the CDR3 is TGTGCCAGCAGCTGGGCCACAGGGGTCGTCCAAGAGACCCAGTACTTC.

The chain carries TRBV10-3 and TRBJ1-5; D call uncertain. CDR3 length equals 14 residues. Trimming removed 8 bases from V and 1 base from J, with 12 bases in between. CDR1 is ENHRY, CDR2 SYGVKD, per germline. CDR3 sequence: CAIGESGSNQPQHF. The CDR3 nucleotides read TGTGCCATCGGAGAATCAGGCAGCAATCAGCCCCAGCATTTT.

This clonotype showed up just a few times. The V gene is TRBV27, the J gene TRBJ1-6, with D perhaps TRBD1 (5 bases). With 5 bases removed from V and 9 bases from J, the gap between germline ends came to 14 bases. The germline CDR1 and CDR2 sequences are MNHEY and SMNVEV (reference sequence). The CDR3 has 14 amino acids. The DNA for the CDR3 is TGTGCCAGCAGTCCGGACAATAAAGGTTCACCCCTCCACTTT. It is translated as CASSPDNKGSPLHF.

The chain couples TRBV10-2 to TRBJ2-7; D is perhaps TRBD1 (5 bases). V was trimmed by 6 bases and J by 4 bases, leaving 28 bases between them. The germline V gene has CDR1 WSHSY and CDR2 SAAADI. This CDR3 has 18 residues. The CDR3 sequence is CASSQDSRTALGVYEQYF. CDR3 nucleotides: TGCGCCAGCAGCCAAGATTCGAGAACAGCGCTAGGGGTTTACGAGCAGTACTTC.

Only a few counts were recorded for this clonotype. V is TRBV5-6 and J is TRBJ2-7; D is uncertain. Germline V gene sequence: CDR1 SGHDT, CDR2 YYEEEE. The V end lost 5 bases, the J end lost 1 base, and 10 bases lay between the germline ends. CDR3 size: 13 residues. The CDR3 reads CASSFWNSYEQYF. The CDR3 nucleotides read TGTGCCAGCAGTTTCTGGAATTCCTACGAGCAGTACTTC.